A selection of T cell receptor beta chains follows, all from one sample in a study of cytomegalovirus exposure and HLA in healthy donors. Clones were sequenced by immunoSEQ multiplex PCR, and TCRdb holds only the in-frame ones, with some missing. The sample has around 250,000 clones; 75% to 85% are singletons. The sample was PBMCs. These receptors were taken from a woman in her sixties in good health and CMV-seropositive. Both conserved end residues are part of each CDR3. The D gene is left open where the match is weak. For some rows the clone size is stated as once, few or many, or as a class when expanded; others skip it.

CDR3: CASRAFGGNTIYF
D: -
V: TRBV27
size: -

CDR3: CASSSAGTGSTGELFF
D: TRBD1
V: TRBV6-5
size: -

CDR3: CASSPQGAEAFF
D: TRBD1
V: TRBV6-5
size: -

CDR3: CASTSLNEKLFF
D: -
V: TRBV2
size: -

CDR3: CASSVETSGYYNEQFF
D: TRBD2
V: TRBV9
size: -

CDR3: CASSSWTRGVLYGYTF
D: -
V: TRBV27
size: -

CDR3: CASSLDRNQPQHF
D: TRBD1
V: TRBV5-4
size: -

CDR3: CASSLYPRGTGGNTIYF
D: -
V: TRBV5-1
size: once

CDR3: CSVGRRGGEQYF
D: TRBD2
V: TRBV29-1
size: -

CDR3: CASSQGLEAGGPNEQFF
D: TRBD2
V: TRBV14
size: -

CDR3: CASSFMNTEAFF
D: -
V: TRBV7-9
size: -

CDR3: CASSRTRLAGRNEQYF
D: TRBD2
V: TRBV7-2
size: -

CDR3: CASSVDGLAPSYNEQFF
D: TRBD2
V: TRBV9
size: -

CDR3: CASSGGPSYEQYF
D: -
V: TRBV5-4
size: few

CDR3: CASSQERLAGGEQYF
D: TRBD2
V: TRBV4-1
size: -

CDR3: CASSQDGSGTYNNEQFF
D: -
V: TRBV14
size: -

CDR3: CASSPPTGDGYTF
D: TRBD1
V: TRBV6-5
size: -

CDR3: CASSVSLYSTGYEQYF
D: -
V: TRBV9
size: -

CDR3: CASSGGNNYGYTF
D: -
V: TRBV19
size: -

CDR3: CASSQRGPASSYEQYF
D: -
V: TRBV4-1
size: -

CDR3: CASGPDSRGNTEAFF
D: -
V: TRBV12-5
size: -

CDR3: CASSLSGLLSGPQHF
D: -
V: TRBV27
size: few

CDR3: CARSLDGRDSYEQYF
D: TRBD2
V: TRBV5-3
size: -

CDR3: CASSEGTSGSETQYF
D: TRBD2
V: TRBV6-1
size: few

CDR3: CASSQGAYQPQHF
D: TRBD1
V: TRBV18
size: -

CDR3: CASSQGLAGGAETQYF
D: TRBD2
V: TRBV4-2
size: -

CDR3: CASSYWGTGTYEQYF
D: TRBD1
V: TRBV6-5
size: -

CDR3: CASSIRTGGDEQFF
D: TRBD1
V: TRBV7-2
size: -